The 20 T cell receptor beta chains listed next were all sequenced from one sample in a study of blood T cell repertoires in COVID-19. Libraries were prepared by immunoSEQ multiplex PCR; TCRdb keeps only in-frame clonotypes and omits some of them. There are approximately 320,000 clones in the sample; over 75% occur only once, and roughly 7% lies in the top ten. Sequencing was done on a sample of peripheral blood. Receptors originate from a human donor in a cohort sampled during active COVID-19.

The CDR3 is CASSSPGTGINEQFF. CDR3 in DNA: TGTGCCAGCAGCTCACCCGGGACAGGGATCAATGAGCAGTTCTTC. The chain links TRBV9 to TRBJ2-1; 9 bases map to TRBD1. After removal of 4 bases from V and 6 bases from J, the junction contained 8 bases not matched to a gene. CDR3 size: 15 residues. Germline CDR1 SGDLS, CDR2 YYNGEE.

The rearrangement links TRBV12-3 or TRBV12-4 to TRBJ1-2; no definite D call. The germline V and J ends were trimmed by 3 bases and 4 bases, with 9 bases remaining between them. The CDR3 is 13 amino acids. The CDR3 protein is CASSFGVIYGYTF. DNA of the CDR3: TGTGCCAGCAGTTTCGGTGTCATCTATGGCTACACCTTC.

The rearrangement uses TRBV6-5 and TRBJ2-1; TRBD2 matches 7 bases. Germline assignment: CDR1 MNHEY and CDR2 SVGAGI. Trimming took 6 bases from V and 0 from J; bases not matched to a gene: 2. CDR3 length: 14 residues. The chain's CDR3 is CASRPGGSYNEQFF. CDR3 DNA: TGTGCCAGCAGGCCGGGAGGCTCCTACAATGAGCAGTTCTTC.

The chain has TRBV2 and TRBJ2-7, with D unclear. CDR1 SNHLY and CDR2 FYNNEI come from the germline V gene. The CDR3 covers 13 residues. V lost 4 bases to trimming and J lost 1 base, with 8 bases between them. The CDR3 DNA reads TGTGCCAGCAGTGTTCAACTTTCCTACGAGCAGTACTTC. It yields the protein CASSVQLSYEQYF.

V is TRBV29-1 and J is TRBJ2-2; D is possibly TRBD1 (8 bases). The V and J ends lost 7 bases and 0 bases respectively, with 15 bases between them. The CDR3 loop spans 15 amino acids. The germline CDR1 and CDR2 sequences are SQVTM and ANQGSEA. The CDR3 nucleotides read TGCAGCGCTCGGACAGGGAGGGCGAACACCGGGGAGCTGTTTTTT. This gives the protein CSARTGRANTGELFF.

The chain is built from TRBV6-5 and TRBJ1-5; TRBD1 is a possible D gene (6 bases). Germline values: CDR1 MNHEY, CDR2 SVGAGI. This CDR3 region has 15 residues. Trimming shortened V by 8 bases and J by 4 bases, and 18 bases separated the two germline ends. CDR3: CASAQEGGKNQPQHF. DNA for the CDR3: TGTGCCAGCGCCCAAGAAGGGGGAAAAAATCAGCCCCAGCATTTT.

This chain links TRBV27 with TRBJ2-5, with a possible D match to TRBD1 (6 bases). Germline lookup yields CDR1 MNHEY and CDR2 SMNVEV (reference sequence). This CDR3 contains 16 residues. The V and J ends lost 7 bases and 5 bases respectively, with 23 bases between them. CDR3 protein: CASKSMGTTLGETQYF. CDR3 sequence (DNA): TGTGCCAGCAAGAGTATGGGGACAACCTTAGGGGAGACCCAGTACTTC.

The J gene is TRBJ1-2, the V gene TRBV7-9, with D possibly matching TRBD1 (5 bases). In germline, CDR1 is SEHNR, CDR2 FQNEAQ (reference sequence). Trimming took 5 bases from V and 3 from J, leaving 10 bases between them. This CDR3 contains 13 residues. This chain's CDR3 is CASSVTGDYGYTF. CDR3 nucleotides: TGTGCCAGCAGCGTTACAGGAGACTATGGCTACACCTTC. Full variable domain (rest looked up from reference TRBV7-9 and TRBJ1-2): DTGVSQNPRHKITKRGQNVTFRCDPISEHNRLYWYRQTLGQGPEFLTYFQNEAQLEKSRLLSDRFSAERPKGSFSTLEIQRTEQGDSAMYLCASSVTGDYGYTFGSGTRLTVV.

This chain links TRBV27 with TRBJ1-4; possibly TRBD1 for D (5 bases). The germline CDR1 and CDR2 sequences are MNHEY and SMNVEV (reference sequence). The V end lost 6 bases, the J end lost 7 bases, and 12 bases lay between the germline ends. This CDR3 comprises 13 residues. Written as DNA, the CDR3 is TGTGCCAGCAGAGGAGTAAGGGGTGAAAAACTGTTTTTT. Amino acid sequence: CASRGVRGEKLFF.

The chain is built from TRBV10-3 and TRBJ1-1; D remains ambiguous. There are 13 residues in the CDR3. From germline, CDR1 is ENHRY and CDR2 SYGVKD. V shed 2 bases and J shed 3 bases, with 7 bases lying between them. This CDR3 reads CAISERGDTEAFF. CDR3 in DNA: TGTGCCATCAGTGAGAGAGGCGACACTGAAGCTTTCTTT.

This clone has just a few counts. This chain uses TRBV6-5 with TRBJ1-2; D unresolved. Looked up from germline, CDR1 is MNHEY and CDR2 is SVGAGI. The V gene lost 5 bases and the J gene lost 3 bases, with 13 bases spanning the gap. The CDR3 is 14 amino acids. The CDR3 nucleotides read TGTGCCAGCAGTCCCGGTCCTACGGACTATGGCTACACCTTC. Translating it yields CASSPGPTDYGYTF.

The rearrangement joins TRBV30 to TRBJ1-4; 7 bases agree with TRBD1. Trimming cost V 5 bases and J 5 bases; bases outside gene matches: 5. There are 13 residues in the CDR3. Germline CDR1 reads GTSNPN; CDR2 reads SVGIG (reference sequence). As DNA, the CDR3 is TGTGCCTGGTCTCGGGACAGAAATGAAAAACTGTTTTTT. Its translation is CAWSRDRNEKLFF.

The chain uses TRBV2 and TRBJ2-7, with TRBD1 identical over 7 bases. The germline CDR1 and CDR2 sequences are SNHLY and FYNNEI. The ends lost 7 bases at V and 2 bases at J; junction bases unmatched: 8. There are 14 residues in the CDR3. For the CDR3, the DNA is TGTGCCAGCACAACTGGGACAGCGACCTACGAGCAGTACTTC. This codes for CASTTGTATYEQYF.

This rearrangement joins TRBV9 to TRBJ2-1, with a tentative D call TRBD1 (5 bases). The V and J ends lost 0 bases and 3 bases respectively, with 13 bases between them. From germline, CDR1 is SGDLS and CDR2 YYNGEE. This CDR3 is 16 amino acids long. The CDR3 here is CASSVAQGVGYNEQFF. In DNA form, the CDR3 reads TGTGCCAGCAGCGTAGCTCAAGGGGTAGGCTACAATGAGCAGTTCTTC.

There are a few counts of this clone. The J gene is TRBJ2-1, the V gene TRBV10-1; D might be TRBD1 (5 bases). With 3 bases removed from V and 5 bases from J, the gap between germline ends came to 14 bases. The CDR3 contains 15 residues. Germline CDR1 is WNHNN and CDR2 is SYGVQD (reference sequence). CDR3: CASSDVGLGNNEQFF. CDR3 sequence (DNA): TGCGCCAGCAGTGACGTGGGGCTGGGGAACAATGAGCAGTTCTTC.

This clone has more than one count but fewer than ten. The chain employs TRBV6-5 and TRBJ1-6; D gene unclear. The CDR3 is 13 amino acids. Looked up from germline, CDR1 is MNHEY and CDR2 is SVGAGI. Trimming shortened V by 7 bases and J by 7 bases, and 11 bases separated the two germline ends. The CDR3 region has the DNA TGTGCCAGCAAGGCCAGGCAGAATTCACCCCTCCACTTT. Protein sequence: CASKARQNSPLHF.

The chain has TRBV9 and TRBJ1-1; 10 nucleotides match TRBD1. Germline V lookup: CDR1 SGDLS, CDR2 YYNGEE. V lost 3 bases and J lost 1; bases outside the gene matches: 9. The CDR3 length is 17 residues. The CDR3 reads CASSANPRDRGNTEAFF. The CDR3 nucleotides are TGTGCCAGCAGCGCCAACCCCAGGGACAGGGGGAACACTGAAGCTTTCTTT.

The chain carries TRBV20-1 and TRBJ2-1, with 9 bases identical to TRBD2. This CDR3 is 11 amino acids long. V shed 6 bases and J 9 bases; nucleotides not matched to a gene: 3. CDR1 is DFQATT, CDR2 SNEGSKA, per germline (reference sequence). The CDR3 coding sequence is TGCAGTGCGCGGGGGGGCCCTGAGCAGTTCTTC. It codes for CSARGGPEQFF.

On this clone: Within the sample, other DNA sequences also encode this same CDR3. The V call is TRBV5-1, the J call TRBJ2-5; possibly TRBD1 for D (7 bases). V gave up 5 bases and J gave up 5 bases, with 13 bases separating them. Per germline, CDR1 SGHRS and CDR2 YFSETQ. The CDR3 contains 13 residues. CDR3 amino acids: CASSPGGRETQYF. CDR3 nucleotide sequence: TGCGCCAGCAGTCCAGGGGGGAGGGAGACCCAGTACTTC.

This clone was counted many times. V is TRBV6-5 and J is TRBJ2-7; 7 bases map to TRBD1. CDR1 and CDR2 from the germline V gene are MNHEY and SVGAGI. There are 15 residues in the CDR3. V dropped 6 bases and J dropped 0; count of bases not matched to a gene: 8. The CDR3 sequence is CASRPPGQFSYEQYF. In DNA form, the CDR3 reads TGTGCCAGCAGGCCACCGGGACAGTTCTCCTACGAGCAGTACTTC.